Listed below are T cell receptor beta chains from one sample, sequenced in a study of Graves' ophthalmopathy and Graves' hyperthyroidism. TCRdb called the multiplex PCR reads again in MiXCR, with one record for every CDR3 protein. Among around 340,000 distinct CDR3 sequences listed, about a sixth were seen once. Material: peripheral blood. Receptors were obtained from an adult man with Graves' ophthalmopathy. Each CDR3 is given with its conserved first and last residue. A D gene is named only where the DNA matches it firmly.

v_call d_call cdr3_aa
TRBV24-1 NA CATSDSGDETQYF
TRBV25-1 NA CASSELLAPQETQYF
TRBV27 TRBD1 CASSFRDRAYQPQHF
TRBV7-3 TRBD2 CASSPPVGGVSGANVLTF
TRBV27 TRBD2 CASGREPLYF
TRBV13 TRBD1 CASSLGGGQGMNTEAFF
TRBV5-1 TRBD1 CASSWDRRNTEAFF
TRBV2 NA CASRQEQSNYGYTF
TRBV28 NA CASSFSYRDRNTEAFF
TRBV28 TRBD2 CASSTSGSGEQYF
TRBV19 NA CASSIAGMLEGVTEAFF
TRBV6-5 NA CASDWTGEGTQYF
TRBV4-3 NA CASSQDRFINSYEQYF
TRBV7-3 TRBD1 CASSPTGTAYEQYF
TRBV28 TRBD1 CASSLGTGIEQYF
TRBV3-1 NA CASSQTAGGAYGYTF
TRBV19 TRBD1 CASSIGGQGQRETQYF
TRBV11-2 TRBD2 CASSIRTSGRAALTGELFF
TRBV15 NA CATSRPGGTTDTQYF
TRBV20-1 NA CSAPGDGSETQYF
TRBV30 NA CAWTISGNTIYF
TRBV11-1 TRBD1 CASSDRQGVQETQYF
TRBV12-3/TRBV12-4 TRBD2 CASSPPPASGSYEQYF
TRBV20-1 NA CSAREQLNSYEQYF
TRBV7-2 NA CASSVDRNTEAFF
TRBV4-1 TRBD1 CASSQEPGQSYEQYF
TRBV19 NA CATSTTPYSNQPQHF
TRBV7-2 NA CASSLGSSIGAEQYF
TRBV27 NA CASSQSWGPDTGELFF
TRBV5-1 NA CATRLSMNTEAFF
TRBV6-2/TRBV6-3 TRBD1 CASSYPTGASGYTF
TRBV20-1 TRBD1 CSARNRGGNSPLHF
TRBV12-3/TRBV12-4 NA CASSPSRLTYEQYF
TRBV13 TRBD1 CATIRTGSATYEQYF
TRBV28 NA CASSQTSYNSPLHF
TRBV9 TRBD2 CASSSGLAGTYEQYF
TRBV20-1 NA CSGDMGEGYTF
TRBV5-1 NA CASSKDTNTEAFF
TRBV19 NA CASADRSYEQYF
TRBV28 NA CASSYRGTEETQYF
TRBV4-1 TRBD1 CASSQVGTDNYGYTF
TRBV5-1 NA CASSPGMGKGLGEQYF
TRBV30 NA CAWSVLRDDYTF
TRBV28 TRBD1 CASHTTGGDTEAFF
TRBV19 TRBD2 CASSTGGSGELFF
TRBV10-3 TRBD1 CAISRTGEINQPQHF
TRBV4-1 TRBD2 CASSQDAASGLYEQYF
TRBV20-1 TRBD1 CSALNGQGSGEQYF
TRBV20-1 NA CSARGGGAEGPQHF
TRBV5-1 NA CASVRGGNPQETQYF
TRBV9 TRBD1 CASSGIQGNTEAYF